This TCR beta chain stems from a study of blood T cell repertoires in COVID-19. This clone has a single count. Clinical histories supplied by participants themselves formed the basis of cohort assignment. Measured with immunoSEQ multiplex PCR; TCRdb has only the in-frame clones, and not every one. The sample comprises about 280,000 clones, 75% to 90% of which are singletons, and roughly 3.9% rests with the top ten. The TCR sequence derives from a woman in her 30s with acute COVID-19. The sample taken for sequencing was PBMCs or T cells enriched from blood (not recorded which).

CDR3 loop: CASSARLAGERTGELFF. The CDR3 nucleotides are TGTGCCAGCAGCGCTCGACTAGCGGGAGAAAGAACCGGGGAGCTGTTTTTT. The chain employs TRBV7-6 and TRBJ2-2; 12 nucleotides match TRBD2. Per germline, CDR1 SGHVS and CDR2 FNYEAQ. J lost 5 bases, V lost 5 bases, and 9 bases had no gene match. The CDR3 is 17 residues long. Combining the CDR3 with reference TRBV7-6 and TRBJ2-2 gives the whole variable domain GAGVSQSPRYKVTKRGQDVALRCDPISGHVSLYWYRQALGQGPEFLTYFNYEAQQDKSGLPNDRFSAERPEGSISTLTIQRTEQRDSAMYRCASSARLAGERTGELFFGEGSRLTVL.